The 23 T cell receptor beta chains in this list originate from one sample, sequenced in a study of technical replicates of blood from four donors (dated by TCRdb to the late 2010s). The library was obtained by the immunoSEQ multiplex PCR assay. What TCRdb holds here is the immuneACCESS table cut down to in-frame rearrangements. Part of the clones is not present; checked against another copy, under half of the missing clones reflect an unresolved V gene, and the others are unexplained. The sample includes fewer than 90,000 clones, with about 89% observed a single time. The ten largest clones capture roughly 0.38% of the sample. Material for sequencing was T cells isolated from PBMCs. These receptors were obtained from a human donor in good health.

This chain links TRBV4-1 with TRBJ2-7, with D unclear. V lost 1 base, J lost 4 bases, and 8 bases lay in between. Germline V gives CDR1 MGHRA, CDR2 YSYEKL. This CDR3 contains 13 residues. CDR3 DNA: TGCGCCAGCAGCCAAGTTATATTTTACGAGCAGTACTTC. Protein: CASSQVIFYEQYF.

The chain couples TRBV6-5 to TRBJ1-2, with a weak D call TRBD1 (5 bases). The germline V and J ends were trimmed by 8 bases and 0 bases, with 16 bases remaining between them. The CDR3 consists of 15 residues. Germline CDR1 and CDR2: MNHEY and SVGAGI. The CDR3 loop is CASGLLGGTNYGYTF. The CDR3 DNA reads as TGTGCCAGCGGCCTACTTGGGGGGACTAACTATGGCTACACCTTC.

The rearrangement joins TRBV21-1 to TRBJ2-7; the listed D gene, TRBD1, was not tested against the DNA. TRBV21-1 is marked as a pseudogene. The CDR3 is 14 amino acids. The CDR3 here is CASSRTGVPYEQYF. The CDR3 nucleotides are TGTGCCAGCAGCAGGACAGGCGTTCCCTACGAGCAGTACTTC.

The chain has TRBV7-2 and TRBJ1-1; tentative D call: TRBD1 (6 bases). Trimming took 3 bases from V and 4 from J, leaving 15 bases between them. Germline assignment: CDR1 SGHTA and CDR2 FQGNSA. This CDR3 contains 15 residues. Here the CDR3 reads CASSLAGALTTEAFF. DNA for the CDR3: TGTGCCAGCAGCTTGGCAGGGGCTTTGACCACTGAAGCTTTCTTT. The full variable domain, with the rest looked up from reference TRBV7-2 and TRBJ1-1, is GAGVSQSPSNKVTEKGKDVELRCDPISGHTALYWYRQSLGQGLEFLIYFQGNSAPDKSGLPSDRFSAERTGGSVSTLTIQRTQQEDSAVYLCASSLAGALTTEAFFGQGTRLTVV.

The rearrangement links TRBV5-4 to TRBJ2-7; D call uncertain. The V end lost 0 bases, the J end lost 3 bases, and 7 bases lay between the germline ends. The CDR3 is 13 amino acids. Germline V gives CDR1 SGHNT, CDR2 YYREEE (reference sequence). CDR3 DNA: TGTGCCAGCAGCTTGGAAACGGTCTACGAGCAGTACTTC. The encoded protein is CASSLETVYEQYF.

The V call is TRBV5-4, the J call TRBJ2-1, with 12 bases matching TRBD2. Germline V gene data show CDR1 as SGHNT and CDR2 as YYREEE (reference sequence). The V and J ends lost 0 bases and 7 bases, in that order; junction bases with no gene match: 5. The CDR3 is 16 residues long. In DNA, the CDR3 is TGTGCCAGCAGCTTGGTAGGACTAGCGGGGTTAAATGAGCAGTTCTTC. This translates into CASSLVGLAGLNEQFF.

This clone showed up just a few times. A read error may account for a junction end that differs from germline. In nucleotides, the CDR3 is TGCGCCAGCAGTGAGTTCCGGGACACAGAAGCTTTCTTT. Residues: CASSEFRDTEAFF. This sequence joins TRBV10-1 and TRBJ1-1; tentatively, D is TRBD1 (6 bases). The CDR3 covers 13 residues. CDR1 is WNHNN and CDR2 is SYGVQD in the germline V gene (reference sequence).

This chain links TRBV5-1 with TRBJ2-3, with 9 bases matching TRBD2. The V gene's germline CDR1 is SGHRS and CDR2 YFSETQ. The junction had 5 bases not matched to a gene; V was cut back by 1 base and J by 2 bases. CDR3 size: 16 residues. The CDR3 spells CASSLLREGNTDTQYF. DNA of the CDR3: TGCGCCAGCAGCTTGTTGCGGGAGGGTAACACAGATACGCAGTATTTT. Looking up the rest from reference TRBV5-1 and TRBJ2-3 gives the full variable domain: KAGVTQTPRYLIKTRGQQVTLSCSPISGHRSVSWYQQTPGQGLQFLFEYFSETQRNKGNFPGRFSGRQFSNSRSEMNVSTLELGDSALYLCASSLLREGNTDTQYFGPGTRLTVL.

The chain is built from TRBV27 and TRBJ2-7; unclear D gene. V lost 0 bases and J 3 bases, leaving 6 bases between the germline ends. The germline gives CDR1 MNHEY, CDR2 SMNVEV (reference sequence). This CDR3 region has 13 residues. The CDR3 nucleotides are TGTGCCAGCAGTTTATCCCTCCTCTACGAGCAGTACTTC. This translates into CASSLSLLYEQYF.

The rearrangement joins TRBV6-5 to TRBJ2-7; TRBD2 is a possible D gene (5 bases). Trimming cost V 0 bases and J 3 bases, with 6 bases left between them. Germline V gene sequence: CDR1 MNHEY, CDR2 SVGAGI. The length of the CDR3 is 13 residues. The CDR3 DNA follows: TGTGCCAGCAGTTACTCTGGACTCTACGAGCAGTACTTC. Encoded protein: CASSYSGLYEQYF.

There are a few counts of this clone. This sequence joins TRBV5-1 and TRBJ1-1; 7 bases are a match to TRBD1. The CDR3 consists of 14 residues. CDR1 and CDR2 from the germline V gene are SGHRS and YFSETQ. V lost 2 bases, J lost 1 base, and 2 bases stayed unmatched. CDR3 nucleotide sequence: TGCGCCAGCAGCTTTGACAGGGAGAACACTGAAGCTTTCTTT. Translating it yields CASSFDRENTEAFF.

The chain uses TRBV4-1 and TRBJ2-2; 9 nucleotides agree with TRBD2. The V and J ends lost 7 bases and 7 bases, in that order; junction bases with no gene match: 10. CDR3 length equals 15 residues. Germline CDR1 reads MGHRA; CDR2 reads YSYEKL. The CDR3, as DNA: TGCGCCAGCAATCCCGGGACTAGCTATTTCGGGGAGCTGTTTTTT. Translation: CASNPGTSYFGELFF.

The chain recombines TRBV30 with TRBJ2-3; no firm D call. The germline CDR1 and CDR2 sequences are GTSNPN and SVGIG (reference sequence). With 3 bases removed from V and 2 bases from J, the gap between germline ends came to 6 bases. The CDR3 loop spans 12 amino acids. The CDR3 sequence: CAWRTNTDTQYF. CDR3 coding DNA: TGTGCCTGGAGGACAAACACAGATACGCAGTATTTT.

The chain uses TRBV5-5 and TRBJ2-7, with no clear D. The germline V and J ends were trimmed by 0 bases and 0 bases, with 7 bases remaining between them. The CDR3 sequence is 14 residues long. Germline CDR1 and CDR2: SGHKS and YYEKEE (reference sequence). Written as DNA, the CDR3 is TGTGCCAGCAGCTTGGTATCTTACTCCTACGAGCAGTACTTC. It yields the protein CASSLVSYSYEQYF.

The chain carries TRBV15 and TRBJ1-1; 8 bases agree with TRBD1. The CDR3 totals 14 residues. The germline V gene has CDR1 LNHNV and CDR2 YYDKDF (reference sequence). V shed 8 bases and J 2 bases; nucleotides not matched to a gene: 7. CDR3 nucleotide sequence: TGTGCCACCGGACAGGGCCACGCTAACACTGAAGCTTTCTTT. Translating it yields CATGQGHANTEAFF.

The V call is TRBV11-2, the J call TRBJ2-1, with D unclear. This CDR3 has 15 amino acids. Between the trimmed V and J ends, which lost 6 bases and 5 bases, there was a span of 17 bases. Per the germline V gene, CDR1 is SGHAT and CDR2 is FQNNGV. The CDR3 nucleotides read TGTGCCAGCAGACTACTGATCAGCCTACACAATGAGCAGTTCTTC. This translates into CASRLLISLHNEQFF.

This rearrangement joins TRBV4-3 to TRBJ2-3; 7 nucleotides align to TRBD2. This CDR3 region has 13 residues. Germline V lookup: CDR1 LGHNA, CDR2 YSLEER. The V gene end was trimmed by 5 bases and the J gene end by 4 bases; junction bases not matched to a gene: 3. The CDR3 bases are TGCGCCAGCAGCGGGAGGGCCGCAGATACGCAGTATTTT. This codes for CASSGRAADTQYF.

A single count supports this clone. The rearrangement joins TRBV29-1 to TRBJ2-1; TRBD1 is a possible D gene (6 bases). The CDR3 extends over 13 amino acids. Germline loops: CDR1 SQVTM, CDR2 ANQGSEA. V was cut by 6 bases and J by 7 bases, with 16 bases left in between. DNA of the CDR3: TGCAGCGTAGAGGACAGCAACATTAATGAGCAGTTCTTC. It translates to CSVEDSNINEQFF.

The chain couples TRBV7-9 to TRBJ2-7; 9 bases fit TRBD1. Germline assignment: CDR1 SEHNR and CDR2 FQNEAQ (reference sequence). There are 14 residues in the CDR3. V lost 3 bases, J lost 5 bases, and 5 bases stayed unmatched. The CDR3 spells CASSFRDRDNEQYF. As DNA, the CDR3 is TGTGCCAGCAGCTTTAGGGACAGGGACAACGAGCAGTACTTC. Looking up the rest from reference TRBV7-9 and TRBJ2-7 gives the full variable domain: DTGVSQNPRHKITKRGQNVTFRCDPISEHNRLYWYRQTLGQGPEFLTYFQNEAQLEKSRLLSDRFSAERPKGSFSTLEIQRTEQGDSAMYLCASSFRDRDNEQYFGPGTRLTVT.

The V and J genes are TRBV5-1 and TRBJ2-4; TRBD2 matches at 13 bases. The V gene's germline CDR1 is SGHRS and CDR2 YFSETQ. This CDR3 comprises 16 residues. The ends lost 4 bases at V and 7 bases at J; junction bases unmatched: 8. Here the CDR3 reads CASSQGLAGVSNIQYF. Here the CDR3 DNA reads TGCGCCAGCAGCCAAGGACTAGCGGGAGTTTCTAACATTCAGTACTTC. The variable domain in full, with the rest retrieved from reference TRBV5-1 and TRBJ2-4, is KAGVTQTPRYLIKTRGQQVTLSCSPISGHRSVSWYQQTPGQGLQFLFEYFSETQRNKGNFPGRFSGRQFSNSRSEMNVSTLELGDSALYLCASSQGLAGVSNIQYFGAGTRLSVL.

This clone was recorded only once. The rearrangement uses TRBV4-3 and TRBJ1-1; D remains ambiguous. V shed 1 base and J shed 1 base, with 7 bases lying between them. This CDR3 spans 14 amino acids. Germline CDR1 and CDR2: LGHNA and YSLEER. For the CDR3, the DNA is TGCGCCAGCAGCCAAGTGTCCGGGAACACTGAAGCTTTCTTT. This codes for CASSQVSGNTEAFF.

The genes are TRBV7-6 and TRBJ2-7, with 7 bases that match TRBD1. V was clipped by 1 base and J by 4 bases; unmatched bases: 4. CDR3 length: 14 residues. Germline V gene sequence: CDR1 SGHVS, CDR2 FNYEAQ. CDR3 residues: CASSLGDRVYEQYF. CDR3 sequence (DNA): TGTGCCAGCAGCTTAGGGGACAGAGTTTACGAGCAGTACTTC.

V is TRBV19 and J is TRBJ2-1; TRBD2 matches at 9 bases. The CDR3 extends over 18 amino acids. Germline V lookup: CDR1 LNHDA, CDR2 SQIVND (reference sequence). J gave up 0 bases and V 2 bases, and 8 bases lay outside the gene matches. CDR3 protein: CASSIILAGVYSYNEQFF. The DNA of the CDR3 is TGTGCCAGTAGTATAATTTTAGCGGGAGTGTACTCCTACAATGAGCAGTTCTTC.